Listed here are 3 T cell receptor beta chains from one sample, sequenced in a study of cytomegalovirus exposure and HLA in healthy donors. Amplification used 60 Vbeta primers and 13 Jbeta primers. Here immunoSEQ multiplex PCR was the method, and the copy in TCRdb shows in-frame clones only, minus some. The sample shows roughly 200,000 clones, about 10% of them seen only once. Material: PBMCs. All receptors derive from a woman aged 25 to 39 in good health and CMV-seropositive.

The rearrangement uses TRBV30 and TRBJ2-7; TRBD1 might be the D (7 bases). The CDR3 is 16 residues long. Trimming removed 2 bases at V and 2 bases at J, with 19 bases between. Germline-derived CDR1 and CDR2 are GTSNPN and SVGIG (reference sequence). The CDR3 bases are TGTGCCTGGAGTCCACCTCGGGGGACAGTCGCCTACGAGCAGTACTTC. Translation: CAWSPPRGTVAYEQYF.

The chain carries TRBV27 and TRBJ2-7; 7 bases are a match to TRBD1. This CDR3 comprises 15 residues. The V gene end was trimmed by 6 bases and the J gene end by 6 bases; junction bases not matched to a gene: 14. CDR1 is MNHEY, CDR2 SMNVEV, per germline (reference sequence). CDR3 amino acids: CASSSPRDSLVEQYF. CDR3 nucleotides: TGTGCCAGCAGCTCGCCCCGGGACAGCCTCGTCGAGCAGTACTTC.

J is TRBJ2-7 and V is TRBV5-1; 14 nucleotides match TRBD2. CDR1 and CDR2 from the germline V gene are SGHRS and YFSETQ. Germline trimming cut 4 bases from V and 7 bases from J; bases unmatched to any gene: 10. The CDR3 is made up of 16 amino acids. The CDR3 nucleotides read TGCGCCAGCAGCGCAACCGGGACTAGCGGGAGTAATGAGCAGTACTTC. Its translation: CASSATGTSGSNEQYF. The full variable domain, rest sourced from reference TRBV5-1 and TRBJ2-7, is KAGVTQTPRYLIKTRGQQVTLSCSPISGHRSVSWYQQTPGQGLQFLFEYFSETQRNKGNFPGRFSGRQFSNSRSEMNVSTLELGDSALYLCASSATGTSGSNEQYFGPGTRLTVT.